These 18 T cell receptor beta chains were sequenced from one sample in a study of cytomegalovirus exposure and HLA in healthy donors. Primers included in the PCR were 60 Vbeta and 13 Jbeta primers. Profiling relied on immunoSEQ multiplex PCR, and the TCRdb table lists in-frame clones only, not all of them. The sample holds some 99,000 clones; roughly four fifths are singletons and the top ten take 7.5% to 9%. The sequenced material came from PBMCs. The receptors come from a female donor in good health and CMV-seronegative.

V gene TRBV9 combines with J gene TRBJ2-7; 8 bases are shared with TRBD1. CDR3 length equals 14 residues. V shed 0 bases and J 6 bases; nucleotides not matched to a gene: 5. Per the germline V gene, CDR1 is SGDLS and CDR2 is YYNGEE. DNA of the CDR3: TGTGCCAGCAGCGTAGAATCAGGGGGCGTCGAGCAGTACTTC. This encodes CASSVESGGVEQYF. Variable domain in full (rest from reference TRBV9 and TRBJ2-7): DSGVTQTPKHLITATGQRVTLRCSPRSGDLSVYWYQQSLDQGLQFLIQYYNGEERAKGNILERFSAQQFPDLHSELNLSSLELGDSALYFCASSVESGGVEQYFGPGTRLTVT.

In DNA, the CDR3 is TGTGCCAGCAGCGTAGCCTCCCAGGCGATAGCGGTCGAGCAGTACTTC. It codes for CASSVASQAIAVEQYF. This rearrangement joins TRBV9 to TRBJ2-7; D is perhaps TRBD2 (6 bases). Trimming took 0 bases from V and 6 from J, leaving 19 bases between them. Germline loops: CDR1 SGDLS, CDR2 YYNGEE. The CDR3 has 16 amino acids.

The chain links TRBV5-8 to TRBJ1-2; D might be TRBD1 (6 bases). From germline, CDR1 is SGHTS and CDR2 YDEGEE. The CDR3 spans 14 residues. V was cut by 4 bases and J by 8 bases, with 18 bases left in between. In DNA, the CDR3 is TGTGCCAGCAGCCCAGACAGGACCTTAAGAGGCTACACCTTC. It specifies CASSPDRTLRGYTF.

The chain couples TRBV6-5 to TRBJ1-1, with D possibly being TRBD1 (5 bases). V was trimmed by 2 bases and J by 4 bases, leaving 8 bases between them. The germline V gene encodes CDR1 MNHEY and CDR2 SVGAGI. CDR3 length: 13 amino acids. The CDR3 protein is CASSYGGGTEAFF. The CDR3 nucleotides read TGTGCCAGCAGTTACGGGGGGGGCACTGAAGCTTTCTTT.

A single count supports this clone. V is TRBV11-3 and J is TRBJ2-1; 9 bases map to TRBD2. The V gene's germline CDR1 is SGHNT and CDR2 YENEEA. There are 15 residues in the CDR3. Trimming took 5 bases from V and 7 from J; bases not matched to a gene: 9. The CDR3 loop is CASSMELRGGNEQFF. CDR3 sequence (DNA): TGTGCCAGCAGCATGGAATTGCGGGGGGGAAATGAGCAGTTCTTC.

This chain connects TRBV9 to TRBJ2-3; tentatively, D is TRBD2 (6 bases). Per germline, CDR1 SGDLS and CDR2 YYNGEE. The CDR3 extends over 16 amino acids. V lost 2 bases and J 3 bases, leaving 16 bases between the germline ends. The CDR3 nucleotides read TGTGCCAGCAGCGTTGGGAGGCCCTCGGGGACAGATACGCAGTATTTT. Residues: CASSVGRPSGTDTQYF.

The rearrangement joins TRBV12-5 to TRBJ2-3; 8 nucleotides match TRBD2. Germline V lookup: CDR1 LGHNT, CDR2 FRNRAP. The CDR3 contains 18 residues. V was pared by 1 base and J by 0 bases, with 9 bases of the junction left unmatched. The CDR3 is CASGLGAFSGASTDTQYF. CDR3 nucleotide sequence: TGTGCTAGTGGTTTGGGGGCATTTAGCGGGGCTAGCACAGATACGCAGTATTTT.

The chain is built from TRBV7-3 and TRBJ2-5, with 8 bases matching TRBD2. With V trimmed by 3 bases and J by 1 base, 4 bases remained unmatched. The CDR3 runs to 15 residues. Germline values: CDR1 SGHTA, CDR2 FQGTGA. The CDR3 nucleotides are TGTGCCAGCAGCTTCCTAGCGGGTGTCCAAGAGACCCAGTACTTC. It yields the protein CASSFLAGVQETQYF.

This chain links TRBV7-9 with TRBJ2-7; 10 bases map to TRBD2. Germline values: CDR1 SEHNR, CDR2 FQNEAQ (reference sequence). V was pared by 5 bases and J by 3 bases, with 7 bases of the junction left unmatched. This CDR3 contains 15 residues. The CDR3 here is CASSQGLAPIYEQYF. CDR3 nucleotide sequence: TGTGCCAGCAGCCAGGGACTAGCGCCGATCTACGAGCAGTACTTC.

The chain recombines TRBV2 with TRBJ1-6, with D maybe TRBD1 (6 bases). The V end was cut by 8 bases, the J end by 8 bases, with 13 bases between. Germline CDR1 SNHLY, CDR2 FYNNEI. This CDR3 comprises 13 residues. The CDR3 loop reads CASYRAGYSPLHF. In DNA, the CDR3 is TGTGCCAGCTACAGGGCAGGGTATTCACCCCTCCACTTT.

The DNA for the CDR3 is TGTGCCAGCAGCGCCCGTCTTACAGGGGGCGGGTTTCGCTCCTACAATGAGCAGTTCTTC. Amino acids: CASSARLTGGGFRSYNEQFF. The V call is TRBV9, the J call TRBJ2-1, with 9 positions matching TRBD1. Germline lookup yields CDR1 SGDLS and CDR2 YYNGEE. V dropped 3 bases and J dropped 0; count of bases not matched to a gene: 16. The CDR3 is 20 amino acids. Together with reference TRBV9 and TRBJ2-1, the CDR3 gives the full variable domain: DSGVTQTPKHLITATGQRVTLRCSPRSGDLSVYWYQQSLDQGLQFLIQYYNGEERAKGNILERFSAQQFPDLHSELNLSSLELGDSALYFCASSARLTGGGFRSYNEQFFGPGTRLTVL.

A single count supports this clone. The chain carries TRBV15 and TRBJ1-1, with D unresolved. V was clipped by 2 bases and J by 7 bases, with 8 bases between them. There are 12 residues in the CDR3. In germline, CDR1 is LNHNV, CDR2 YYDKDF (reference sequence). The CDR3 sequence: CATSRFGLEAFF. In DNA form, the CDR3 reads TGTGCCACCAGCAGATTTGGACTTGAAGCTTTCTTT. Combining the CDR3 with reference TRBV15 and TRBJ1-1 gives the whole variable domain DAMVIQNPRYQVTQFGKPVTLSCSQTLNHNVMYWYQQKSSQAPKLLFHYYDKDFNNEADTPDNFQSRRPNTSFCFLDIRSPGLGDTAMYLCATSRFGLEAFFGQGTRLTVV.

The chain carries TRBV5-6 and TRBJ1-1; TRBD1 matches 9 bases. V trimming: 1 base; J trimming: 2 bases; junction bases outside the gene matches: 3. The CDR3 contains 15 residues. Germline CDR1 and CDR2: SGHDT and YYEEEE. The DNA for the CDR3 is TGTGCCAGCAGCTTGTCGGGACAGGGTAACACTGAAGCTTTCTTT. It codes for CASSLSGQGNTEAFF. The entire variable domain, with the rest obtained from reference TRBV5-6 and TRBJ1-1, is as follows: DAGVTQSPTHLIKTRGQQVTLRCSPKSGHDTVSWYQQALGQGPQFIFQYYEEEERQRGNFPDRFSGHQFPNYSSELNVNALLLGDSALYLCASSLSGQGNTEAFFGQGTRLTVV.

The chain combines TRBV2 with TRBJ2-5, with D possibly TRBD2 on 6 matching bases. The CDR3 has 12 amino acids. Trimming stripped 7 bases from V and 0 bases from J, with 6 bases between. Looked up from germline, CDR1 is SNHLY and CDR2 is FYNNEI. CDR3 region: CASTGDQETQYF. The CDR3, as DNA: TGTGCCAGCACGGGGGACCAAGAGACCCAGTACTTC.

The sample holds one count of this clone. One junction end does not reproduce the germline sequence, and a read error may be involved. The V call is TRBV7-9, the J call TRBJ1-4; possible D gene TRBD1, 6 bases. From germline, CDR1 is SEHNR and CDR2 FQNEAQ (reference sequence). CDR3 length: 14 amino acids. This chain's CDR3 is CASSTGTTNEKLFF. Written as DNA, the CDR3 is TGTGCCAGCAGCACCGGGACAACAAATGAAAAACTGTTTTTT.

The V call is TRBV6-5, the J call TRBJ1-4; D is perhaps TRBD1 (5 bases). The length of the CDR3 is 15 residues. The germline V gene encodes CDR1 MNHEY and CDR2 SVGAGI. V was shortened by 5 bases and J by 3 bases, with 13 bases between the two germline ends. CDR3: CASSPRQHPNEKLFF. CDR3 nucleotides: TGTGCCAGCAGTCCCCGACAGCATCCTAATGAAAAACTGTTTTTT.

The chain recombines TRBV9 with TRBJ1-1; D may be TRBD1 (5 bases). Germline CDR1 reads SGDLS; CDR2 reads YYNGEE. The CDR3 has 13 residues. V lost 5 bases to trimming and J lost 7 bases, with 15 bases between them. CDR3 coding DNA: TGTGCCAGCAGTGAGGGGTGGGGACTTGAAGCTTTCTTT. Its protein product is CASSEGWGLEAFF.

CDR3 sequence (DNA): TGCGCCAGCAGCTTGCGGACTAGGGCAGGAGAGACCCAGTACTTC. It encodes CASSLRTRAGETQYF. The chain uses TRBV5-1 and TRBJ2-5; 7 nucleotides agree with TRBD2. The CDR3 is 15 residues long. The germline CDR1 and CDR2 sequences are SGHRS and YFSETQ. V dropped 1 base and J dropped 4; count of bases not matched to a gene: 7.